The clone carrying this T cell receptor (beta chain) was observed a handful of times. Its antigen is unknown. Unique molecular identifiers were used to barcode this TCRbeta library. TCRdb analysed the PCR reads with MiXCR anew, one entry per CDR3 protein. The table includes approximately 220,000 distinct CDR3 sequences, roughly a sixth detected once. These data belong to a study of T-cell reconstitution after alpha-beta-depleted transplantation in children. Findings and caveats of the study: One year post-transplant, T-cell counts and diversity were largely derived from T cells produced anew.

V lost 7 bases and J 3 bases, leaving 12 bases between the germline ends. The CDR3 covers 14 residues. The receptor's source is a male patient aged 2 to 9 who had a stem cell transplant for acute lymphoblastic leukemia, so the T cells may come from the graft donor. The J gene is TRBJ2-2, the V gene TRBV12-3 or TRBV12-4; maybe TRBD2 (6 bases). Specimen: PBMCs, mostly from graft donor cells, collected 360 days after TCRalphabeta/CD19-depleted stem cell transplant. In DNA form, the CDR3 reads TGTGCCAGCAACTCCGGGACTCACACCGGGGAGCTGTTTTTT. It codes for CASNSGTHTGELFF.